One sample yielded the 13 T cell receptor beta chains listed below, sequenced in a study of T cell responses to AZD1222 COVID-19 vaccine. Clones were read by immunoSEQ multiplex PCR, and TCRdb kept only the in-frame ones, dropping some. The sample shows around 100,000 clones, about 87% of them seen only once. The source was peripheral blood, collected on day 0 of AZD1222 vaccination. The origin of the receptors is an adult in good health.

The chain employs TRBV30 and TRBJ1-1; D remains unclear. The CDR3 has 13 residues. Trimming removed 0 bases from V and 1 base from J, with 6 bases in between. The germline gives CDR1 GTSNPN, CDR2 SVGIG (reference sequence). The CDR3 DNA reads as TGTGCCTGGAGTGTGGTGGGGAACACTGAAGCTTTCTTT. It codes for CAWSVVGNTEAFF.

This clone was recorded only once. The genes are TRBV19 and TRBJ1-1, with unresolved D. CDR1 is LNHDA, CDR2 SQIVND, per germline (reference sequence). V gave up 5 bases and J gave up 1 base, with 14 bases separating them. The CDR3 length is 15 residues. As DNA, the CDR3 is TGTGCCAGTAGTCCCTTTGCAGGCCCGAACACTGAAGCTTTCTTT. Translated: CASSPFAGPNTEAFF.

The genes are TRBV9 and TRBJ2-1; D uncertain. Trimming left V 0 bases short and J 7 bases short, with 14 bases between. The CDR3 length is 15 residues. Germline V gives CDR1 SGDLS, CDR2 YYNGEE. The CDR3 loop is CASSVAGRLMNEQFF. In DNA, the CDR3 is TGTGCCAGCAGCGTAGCTGGGCGGTTAATGAATGAGCAGTTCTTC.

The CDR3 nucleotides are TGTGCCTGGAGCCGGGCCCTAGCGGGAGGGCCAGGCGAGCAGTACTTC. Protein product: CAWSRALAGGPGEQYF. V is TRBV30 and J is TRBJ2-7, with 12 positions matching TRBD2. Germline CDR1 and CDR2: GTSNPN and SVGIG (reference sequence). CDR3 length equals 16 residues. With 3 bases clipped from V and 6 bases from J, the junction kept 12 bases outside the gene matches.

The rearrangement joins TRBV6-2 or TRBV6-3 to TRBJ2-1; weak D call: TRBD1 (6 bases). The V end lost 1 base, the J end lost 13 bases, and 11 bases lay between the germline ends. This CDR3 has 12 residues. Germline CDR1 MNHEY, CDR2 SVGEGT. This chain's CDR3 is CASSYFGQRQFF. The DNA for the CDR3 is TGTGCCAGCAGTTACTTCGGACAGAGACAGTTCTTC.

The CDR3: CASSMLNQPQHF. The CDR3, as DNA: TGTGCCAGTAGTATGCTTAATCAGCCCCAGCATTTT. The chain employs TRBV19 and TRBJ1-5; D gene unclear. Trimming cost V 3 bases and J 4 bases, with 4 bases left between them. CDR1 and CDR2 from the germline V gene are LNHDA and SQIVND (reference sequence). CDR3 length equals 12 residues.

This clone was counted a few times. The rearrangement links TRBV6-6 to TRBJ2-7; 7 bases line up with TRBD1. J gave up 5 bases and V 5 bases, and 12 bases lay outside the gene matches. Germline CDR1 MNHNY, CDR2 SVGAGI (reference sequence). The CDR3 has 15 residues. CDR3 sequence (DNA): TGTGCCAGCAGTACTCCTCACAGGGGATCCGACGAGCAGTACTTC. Translating gives CASSTPHRGSDEQYF.

The chain joins TRBV4-1 to TRBJ2-7; TRBD2 agrees at 11 bases. V was pared by 0 bases and J by 5 bases, with 6 bases of the junction left unmatched. The germline CDR1 and CDR2 sequences are MGHRA and YSYEKL. The CDR3 runs to 16 residues. The DNA for the CDR3 is TGCGCCAGCAGCCAAGATCATCCTAGCGGGAGGCACGAGCAGTACTTC. This gives the protein CASSQDHPSGRHEQYF.

The V call is TRBV4-2, the J call TRBJ2-2; 12 bases agree with TRBD2. This CDR3 comprises 16 residues. V was clipped by 6 bases and J by 5 bases; unmatched bases: 7. CDR1 and CDR2 from the germline V gene are LGHNA and YNFKEQ. DNA for the CDR3: TGTGCCAGCAGTCAAAGCGGGACTAGCGGGACCGGGGAGCTGTTTTTT. Translation gives CASSQSGTSGTGELFF.

V and J are TRBV27 and TRBJ2-5; no reliable D call. CDR3 size: 12 residues. Germline CDR1 is MNHEY and CDR2 is SMNVEV (reference sequence). V was trimmed by 10 bases and J by 2 bases, leaving 11 bases between them. DNA for the CDR3: TGTGCCACCAAACCTTTTCAAGAGACCCAGTACTTC. Encoded protein: CATKPFQETQYF.

The chain is built from TRBV5-4 and TRBJ1-2, with D tentatively TRBD1 (5 bases). Looked up from germline, CDR1 is SGHNT and CDR2 is YYREEE (reference sequence). This CDR3 is 16 amino acids long. V was clipped by 0 bases and J by 4 bases, with 16 bases between them. The CDR3 bases are TGTGCCAGCAGCTTGGCTGGCAGGGACGGTTCCTATGGCTACACCTTC. It is translated as CASSLAGRDGSYGYTF.

V and J are TRBV6-5 and TRBJ1-5; the D gene is possibly TRBD1 (5 bases). The CDR3 has 13 residues. Deletions cut 7 bases from V and 2 bases from J, with 9 bases between. Germline V CDR1 and CDR2: MNHEY, SVGAGI. Written as DNA, the CDR3 is TGTGCCAGCACGCAGGGCGGCAATCAGCCCCAGCATTTT. This codes for CASTQGGNQPQHF.

This clone was detected only a few times. The gene calls are TRBV7-9 and TRBJ2-2; no clear D. Germline CDR1 reads SEHNR; CDR2 reads FQNEAQ (reference sequence). The CDR3 runs 14 residues. Trimming shortened V by 2 bases and J by 0 bases, and 4 bases separated the two germline ends. The CDR3 DNA reads as TGTGCCAGCAGCTTAAACCCGAACACCGGGGAGCTGTTTTTT. Translating gives CASSLNPNTGELFF.